This TCR beta chain was retrieved from a study of T cell changes during pregnancy in multiple sclerosis. Sequencing was performed with immunoSEQ multiplex PCR; in TCRdb, only in-frame clones are kept and a portion is missing. The sample comprises around 78,000 clones, around 93% of which are singletons, and 2.5% to 3% rests with the top ten. Germline values: CDR1 MNHNY, CDR2 SVGAGI (reference sequence). Trimming left V 6 bases short and J 4 bases short, with 7 bases between. This CDR3 is built from 11 residues. The sample here was peripheral blood, taken in the second trimester of pregnancy. The sequence derives from a female donor with multiple sclerosis, enrolled in a pregnancy study. The rearrangement joins TRBV6-6 to TRBJ2-7; D is unclear. CDR3 loop: CASSPKYEQYF. The DNA for the CDR3 is TGTGCCAGCAGCCCTAAGTACGAGCAGTACTTC.